A single sample is the source of the 17 T cell receptor beta chains below, sequenced in a study of blood T cell repertoires in COVID-19 (dated by TCRdb to the early 2020s). Library prep was done by the immunoSEQ multiplex PCR assay. Sourced from immuneACCESS, this table was stored by TCRdb with only in-frame sequences that have V and J called. A share of the clones is absent; for the studies checked, an unresolved V gene accounts for under half, and the remainder has no known explanation. This sample is represented by under 250,000 clones; about 82% of them were singletons. The leading ten clones occupy about 12% of the sample. Input material: peripheral blood. The receptor source for this set is a man at least 80 years old with acute or convalescent COVID-19.

The chain employs TRBV11-2 and TRBJ2-2, with 7 nucleotides matching TRBD1. After removal of 5 bases from V and 4 bases from J, the junction contained 7 bases not matched to a gene. This CDR3 region has 15 residues. Looked up from germline, CDR1 is SGHAT and CDR2 is FQNNGV. CDR3 nucleotide sequence: TGTGCCAGCAGCCCCCCTGGGACAGTCACCGGGGAGCTGTTTTTT. Translating gives CASSPPGTVTGELFF.

This chain links TRBV6-5 with TRBJ2-7; D perhaps matches TRBD1 (6 bases). Trimming took off 1 base at V and 6 bases at J, with 13 bases between the two ends. The length of the CDR3 is 14 residues. CDR1 MNHEY and CDR2 SVGAGI come from the germline V gene. CDR3 in DNA: TGTGCCAGCAGTTACTTTGGGGGCGCGGGCGAGCAGTACTTC. This encodes CASSYFGGAGEQYF.

V is TRBV9 and J is TRBJ1-3; TRBD1 agrees at 7 bases. J lost 3 bases, V lost 3 bases, and 12 bases had no gene match. CDR3 length equals 17 residues. Per the germline V gene, CDR1 is SGDLS and CDR2 is YYNGEE. The CDR3 spells CASSASPGGGFGNTIYF. CDR3 DNA: TGTGCCAGCAGCGCTTCCCCGGGAGGGGGCTTTGGAAACACCATATATTTT.

The chain combines TRBV9 with TRBJ2-7; a weak D match, TRBD1 (6 bases). This CDR3 comprises 15 residues. In germline, CDR1 is SGDLS, CDR2 YYNGEE. Trimming left V 2 bases short and J 1 base short, with 13 bases between. The DNA for the CDR3 is TGTGCCAGCAGCGTCGGGCAGGGGCCTTCCTACGAGCAGTACTTC. Its protein product is CASSVGQGPSYEQYF.

The chain uses TRBV18 and TRBJ1-1; tentative D call: TRBD1 (5 bases). Germline V gene data show CDR1 as KGHSH and CDR2 as LQKENI. Deletions cut 2 bases from V and 5 bases from J, with 12 bases between. This CDR3 contains 14 residues. CDR3 region: CASSPAGRGTEAFF. The CDR3 coding sequence is TGTGCCAGCTCACCAGCGGGGCGTGGGACTGAAGCTTTCTTT.

The CDR3 sequence is CASSSGQTGNTIYF. CDR3 nucleotide sequence: TGTGCCAGCTCATCTGGACAGACTGGAAACACCATATATTTT. The chain is built from TRBV18 and TRBJ1-3, with D maybe TRBD1 (6 bases). CDR3 length: 14 amino acids. The germline V gene has CDR1 KGHSH and CDR2 LQKENI. Between the trimmed V and J ends, which lost 5 bases and 2 bases, there was a span of 10 bases.

This chain uses TRBV7-2 with TRBJ1-1; 10 nucleotides match TRBD1. The length of the CDR3 is 14 residues. The germline CDR1 and CDR2 sequences are SGHTA and FQGNSA. Trimming took 4 bases from V and 4 from J; bases not matched to a gene: 3. CDR3 amino acids: CASSSRQGATEAFF. CDR3 DNA: TGTGCCAGCAGCTCCAGACAGGGGGCCACTGAAGCTTTCTTT. The full variable domain, with the rest looked up from reference TRBV7-2 and TRBJ1-1, is GAGVSQSPSNKVTEKGKDVELRCDPISGHTALYWYRQSLGQGLEFLIYFQGNSAPDKSGLPSDRFSAERTGGSVSTLTIQRTQQEDSAVYLCASSSRQGATEAFFGQGTRLTVV.

V gene TRBV16 combines with J gene TRBJ1-2, with D maybe TRBD1 (5 bases). V shed 5 bases and J shed 2 bases, with 9 bases lying between them. CDR1 is KGHSY and CDR2 is FQNENV in the germline V gene. CDR3 length: 13 amino acids. The CDR3 region is CASSGAANYGYTF. DNA for the CDR3: TGTGCCAGCAGCGGGGCGGCAAACTATGGCTACACCTTC. The entire variable domain, with the rest obtained from reference TRBV16 and TRBJ1-2, is as follows: GEEVAQTPKHLVRGEGQKAKLYCAPIKGHSYVFWYQQVLKNEFKFLISFQNENVFDETGMPKERFSAKCLPNSPCSLEIQATKLEDSAVYFCASSGAANYGYTFGSGTRLTVV.

The V and J genes are TRBV5-8 and TRBJ1-1; 7 bases align to TRBD1. Germline loops: CDR1 SGHTS, CDR2 YDEGEE. Losses at the gene ends were 1 base for V and 6 bases for J; bases not matched to a gene: 3. CDR3 length equals 13 residues. This CDR3 is CASSLRGGPEAFF. The CDR3 coding sequence is TGTGCCAGCAGCTTGAGAGGGGGCCCTGAAGCTTTCTTT.

J is TRBJ1-2 and V is TRBV7-3; possibly TRBD1 for D (5 bases). Germline CDR1 and CDR2: SGHTA and FQGTGA. V shed 4 bases and J shed 6 bases, with 12 bases lying between them. The CDR3 has 13 amino acids. CDR3 loop: CASSSRPGDGYTF. CDR3 sequence (DNA): TGTGCCAGCAGCTCTCGCCCGGGGGATGGCTACACCTTC.

The chain couples TRBV3-1 (or the pseudogene TRBV3-2) to TRBJ2-7; 8 positions match TRBD2. The CDR3 runs 14 residues. The V and J ends lost 3 bases and 3 bases, in that order; junction bases with no gene match: 4. Germline V lookup: CDR1 LGHDT, CDR2 YNNKEL (reference sequence). This CDR3 is CASSQRGANYEQYF. CDR3 bases: TGTGCCAGCAGCCAGCGGGGGGCCAACTACGAGCAGTACTTC.

The J gene is TRBJ1-4, the V gene TRBV6-6; 7 nucleotides line up with TRBD1. This CDR3 comprises 15 residues. Per the germline V gene, CDR1 is MNHNY and CDR2 is SVGAGI (reference sequence). The V and J ends lost 4 bases and 2 bases, in that order; junction bases with no gene match: 4. The CDR3 DNA reads TGTGCCAGCAGTTCTCCGGGACAGACTAATGAAAAACTGTTTTTT. This sequence encodes CASSSPGQTNEKLFF.

The rearrangement links TRBV9 to TRBJ2-1; D might be TRBD2 (5 bases). V was clipped by 0 bases and J by 5 bases, with 9 bases between them. Germline lookup yields CDR1 SGDLS and CDR2 YYNGEE. The CDR3 covers 14 residues. CDR3 DNA: TGTGCCAGCAGCGTAGCCGGGATCCACAATGAGCAGTTCTTC. Translation: CASSVAGIHNEQFF.

This chain links TRBV6-6 with TRBJ2-7; 10 positions agree with TRBD1. Germline V gene lookup returns CDR1 MNHNY and CDR2 SVGAGI (reference sequence). The trim removed 5 bases at V and 6 bases at J, leaving 7 bases unmatched. The CDR3 is made up of 14 amino acids. The CDR3 is CASSLRDRGSEQYF. CDR3 in DNA: TGTGCCAGCAGTCTACGGGACAGGGGTTCCGAGCAGTACTTC.

The chain has TRBV5-1 and TRBJ2-3; 14 bases map to TRBD2. This CDR3 has 18 residues. Germline assignment: CDR1 SGHRS and CDR2 YFSETQ. V shed 2 bases, J shed 0 bases, and the junction held 5 bases outside the gene matches. In DNA, the CDR3 is TGCGCCAGCAGCTTCGGACTAGCGGGAGGACTGAGCACAGATACGCAGTATTTT. Protein product: CASSFGLAGGLSTDTQYF.

V is TRBV9 and J is TRBJ2-1; D ambiguous. The length of the CDR3 is 12 residues. CDR1 and CDR2 from the germline V gene are SGDLS and YYNGEE. Deletions cut 4 bases from V and 14 bases from J, with 16 bases between. CDR3 amino acids: CASSPPRGLEFF. As DNA, the CDR3 is TGTGCCAGCAGCCCTCCCCGTGGGCTTGAGTTCTTC.

V gene TRBV10-3 combines with J gene TRBJ2-3; possible D gene TRBD2, 5 bases. CDR1 and CDR2 from the germline V gene are ENHRY and SYGVKD. The CDR3 sequence is 14 residues long. V was shortened by 6 bases and J by 0 bases, with 10 bases between the two germline ends. CDR3 sequence: CAIRRESSTDTQYF. The CDR3 nucleotides read TGTGCCATCAGGAGGGAATCTAGCACAGATACGCAGTATTTT.